The clone carrying this T cell receptor beta chain was recorded only once. Germline loops: CDR1 SGDLS, CDR2 YYNGEE. The CDR3 spans 15 residues. V lost 0 bases to trimming and J lost 5 bases, with 11 bases between them. Per the original methods: The authors estimated nucleated cell counts from reference gene primer amplification. Sequencing was performed with immunoSEQ multiplex PCR; in TCRdb, only in-frame clones are kept and a portion is missing. V and J calls and clone size are as listed in that table; D and trimming were resolved from the DNA. Among about 90,000 clones listed, 91% were seen once. This record belongs to a study of blood T cell repertoires in COVID-19. Whole-study context: Samples of COVID-19 (acute and convalescent) were obtained from the United States, Italy and Spain. Sample material is recorded as cDNA or gDNA derived from T cells, B-cell-depleted T cells, or PBMCs.

Sequencing input: peripheral blood. The rearrangement joins TRBV9 to TRBJ2-2; D might be TRBD2 (6 bases). This clonotype originated in a human donor with active COVID-19. The donor label of this sample is uncertain. This chain's CDR3 is CASSVGPAGTGELFF. The CDR3 nucleotides are TGTGCCAGCAGCGTAGGTCCCGCGGGAACCGGGGAGCTGTTTTTT.